What follows describes a single T cell receptor beta chain. The source of the sample is a study of blood T cell repertoires in COVID-19. The germline gives CDR1 SGHNT, CDR2 YYREEE (reference sequence). This CDR3 is 13 amino acids long. With 3 bases removed from V and 6 bases from J, the gap between germline ends came to 10 bases. In the study's own analysis: Amplification of reference gene primers provided the estimated nucleated cell counts. Sequencing was performed with immunoSEQ multiplex PCR; in TCRdb, only in-frame clones are kept and a portion is missing. That table supplies the V and J calls and clone size; D and trimming were determined from the DNA. The sample has some 45,000 clones, over 90% seen once.

This chain uses TRBV5-4 with TRBJ2-1, with TRBD1 as a possible D gene (6 bases). The receptor was isolated from a man in his 60s with COVID-19, enrolled during active disease. The sample was peripheral blood. In DNA, the CDR3 is TGTGCCAGCAGCTCCGGGACATCCAATGAGCAGTTCTTC. It translates to CASSSGTSNEQFF.